This entry lists 29 T cell receptor beta chains sequenced from one sample in a study of T cell repertoires in cytomegalovirus infection. TCRdb passed the reads through MiXCR, listing each CDR3 protein once. This table has around 140,000 distinct CDR3 sequences, about 31% appearing once. Their antigens are not known. The sequencing here drew on CD8+ T cells from cultured PBMCs, taken from culture after CMV antigen stimulation. These receptors came from a human donor in good health (CMV status not recorded). Some clones in this sample may be carry-over from other donors' samples.

CDR3 coding DNA: TGTGCCAGCAGCGGTAGAGGCGCCAGGGGGCAAGCCACAGATACGCAGTATTTT. Its protein product is CASSGRGARGQATDTQYF. The chain employs TRBV7-8 and TRBJ2-3, with 8 bases that match TRBD1. V shed 5 bases and J 2 bases; nucleotides not matched to a gene: 15. CDR3 length: 18 residues. Germline CDR1 reads SGHVS; CDR2 reads FQNEAQ.

The chain carries TRBV6-5 and TRBJ2-3; 10 bases agree with TRBD2. CDR1 is MNHEY, CDR2 SVGAGI, per germline. Unmatched junction bases numbered 8, after V lost 5 bases and J lost 3 bases. The CDR3 spans 16 residues. The CDR3: CASSPAGGFLTDTQYF. The CDR3 DNA sequence: TGTGCCAGCAGTCCAGCGGGGGGGTTCTTGACAGATACGCAGTATTTT.

V usage is TRBV28 and J usage is TRBJ2-6; D is uncertain. Per the germline V gene, CDR1 is MDHEN and CDR2 is SYDVKM. This CDR3 contains 15 residues. V lost 3 bases, J lost 4 bases, and 10 bases lay in between. CDR3 residues: CASSFPATGANVLTF. CDR3 coding DNA: TGTGCCAGCAGTTTTCCCGCAACGGGGGCCAACGTCCTGACTTTC. The variable domain in full, completed from reference TRBV28 and TRBJ2-6, reads DVKVTQSSRYLVKRTGEKVFLECVQDMDHENMFWYRQDPGLGLRLIYFSYDVKMKEKGDIPEGYSVSREKKERFSLILESASTNQTSMYLCASSFPATGANVLTFGAGSRLTVL.

Of note for this clonotype: One end of the junction does not line up with germline, which may come from a read error. The rearrangement links TRBV7-2 to TRBJ2-1; tentative D call: TRBD1 (5 bases). Germline V gene sequence: CDR1 SGHTA, CDR2 FQGNSA. This CDR3 is built from 14 residues. The CDR3 loop is CVSSRLQVGNEQFF. The CDR3 region has the DNA TGTGTCAGCAGCAGGCTACAGGTTGGCAATGAGCAGTTCTTC.

Judged by abundance, this clonotype is medium-sized. The chain carries TRBV7-2 and TRBJ2-7; perhaps TRBD2 as D (5 bases). The CDR3 covers 13 residues. From germline, CDR1 is SGHTA and CDR2 FQGNSA. Trimming took 4 bases from V and 2 from J, leaving 9 bases between them. DNA of the CDR3: TGTGCCAGCAGCTCGCCGGGAACCTACGAGCAGTACTTC. Translated, it gives CASSSPGTYEQYF. The full variable domain, in which reference TRBV7-2 and TRBJ2-7 provide the parts outside the CDR3, is GAGVSQSPSNKVTEKGKDVELRCDPISGHTALYWYRQSLGQGLEFLIYFQGNSAPDKSGLPSDRFSAERTGGSVSTLTIQRTQQEDSAVYLCASSSPGTYEQYFGPGTRLTVT.

V and J are TRBV5-6 and TRBJ1-5; no firm D call. The germline V and J ends were trimmed by 1 base and 2 bases, with 13 bases remaining between them. This CDR3 is 16 amino acids long. Germline loops: CDR1 SGHDT, CDR2 YYEEEE. The CDR3 bases are TGTGCCAGCAGCTTGAGGGTCGGGATGGGCAATCAGCCCCAGCATTTT. Translated, it gives CASSLRVGMGNQPQHF.

This clonotype was counted only a few times. The rearrangement joins TRBV19 to TRBJ2-7, with D possibly called TRBD1 or TRBD2 (5 bases each). Germline V gives CDR1 LNHDA, CDR2 SQIVND (reference sequence). Trimming removed 3 bases at V and 0 bases at J, with 12 bases between. CDR3 length: 15 residues. DNA of the CDR3: TGTGCCAGTAGTATGGGACCGCTAAGCTCCTACGAGCAGTACTTC. Its protein is CASSMGPLSSYEQYF.

The V call is TRBV7-8, the J call TRBJ1-1; 8 nucleotides agree with TRBD1. Germline V lookup: CDR1 SGHVS, CDR2 FQNEAQ. CDR3 length equals 17 residues. V trimming: 1 base; J trimming: 6 bases; junction bases outside the gene matches: 13. The CDR3 region is CASSLVGGQGSIAEAFF. For the CDR3, the DNA is TGTGCCAGCAGCTTAGTAGGAGGACAGGGTTCGATCGCTGAAGCTTTCTTT.

The rearrangement links TRBV27 to TRBJ2-1, with 13 bases lining up with TRBD2. V was pared by 8 bases and J by 0 bases, with 7 bases of the junction left unmatched. Germline V gene lookup returns CDR1 MNHEY and CDR2 SMNVEV (reference sequence). The CDR3 length is 17 residues. This chain's CDR3 is CASASGLAGFSYNEQFF. The CDR3 DNA reads as TGTGCCAGCGCTTCGGGACTAGCGGGGTTCTCCTACAATGAGCAGTTCTTC.

This clonotype was seen at least ten times. This chain connects TRBV7-9 to TRBJ2-1; 7 nucleotides line up with TRBD1. The germline gives CDR1 SEHNR, CDR2 FQNEAQ (reference sequence). The CDR3 has 16 residues. J gave up 6 bases and V 6 bases, and 14 bases lay outside the gene matches. The CDR3 is CASRPREGASINEQFF. The CDR3 DNA reads TGTGCCAGCAGACCTAGAGAGGGGGCATCAATCAATGAGCAGTTCTTC.

This clonotype was found a few times. The rearrangement joins TRBV7-9 to TRBJ2-3, with TRBD2 identical over 11 bases. The germline V gene has CDR1 SEHNR and CDR2 FQNEAQ (reference sequence). V dropped 5 bases and J dropped 2; count of bases not matched to a gene: 3. The CDR3 totals 15 residues. The CDR3 coding sequence is TGTGCCAGCAGCCTTAGCGGGGGGGCCACAGATACGCAGTATTTT. Translated, it gives CASSLSGGATDTQYF.

The chain couples TRBV24-1 to TRBJ1-2; maybe TRBD1 (6 bases). This CDR3 is 16 amino acids long. CDR1 is KGHDR and CDR2 is SFDVKD in the germline V gene. V lost 1 base to trimming and J lost 3 bases, with 14 bases between them. As DNA, the CDR3 is TGTGCCACCAGTGATTTTCGGCAGGGGATCGACTATGGCTACACCTTC. This gives the protein CATSDFRQGIDYGYTF.

As concerns this clonotype: The junction and the germline gene differ at one end; a read error may be behind it. This chain links TRBV19 with TRBJ1-5, with 9 bases lining up with TRBD1. CDR3 length: 13 residues. Germline-derived CDR1 and CDR2 are LNHDA and SQIVND (reference sequence). CDR3 protein: CASSIWTGEPQRF. In DNA, the CDR3 is TGTGCCAGTAGTATATGGACAGGGGAACCCCAGCGTTTT. The full variable domain, completed using reference TRBV19 and TRBJ1-5, is DGGITQSPKYLFRKEGQNVTLSCEQNLNHDAMYWYRQDPGQGLRLIYYSQIVNDFQKGDIAEGYSVSREKKESFPLTVTSAQKNPTAFYLCASSIWTGEPQRFGDGTRLSIL.

The chain couples TRBV6-5 to TRBJ1-2; D unresolved. The length of the CDR3 is 16 residues. In germline, CDR1 is MNHEY, CDR2 SVGAGI. V was pared by 4 bases and J by 4 bases, with 19 bases between. The chain's CDR3 is CASSSEDGEGLYGYTF. The CDR3 DNA sequence: TGTGCCAGCAGTTCCGAGGACGGCGAAGGACTCTATGGCTACACCTTC.

The V call is TRBV27, the J call TRBJ2-5; D is undetermined. This CDR3 is 11 amino acids long. Germline V gene sequence: CDR1 MNHEY, CDR2 SMNVEV (reference sequence). Between the trimmed V and J ends, which lost 7 bases and 4 bases, there was a span of 7 bases. CDR3 region: CASKNSETQYF. In DNA, the CDR3 is TGTGCCAGCAAGAACTCAGAGACCCAGTACTTC.

The chain couples TRBV19 to TRBJ2-2, with D possibly TRBD2 on 6 matching bases. From germline, CDR1 is LNHDA and CDR2 SQIVND (reference sequence). Trimming shortened V by 7 bases and J by 2 bases, and 14 bases separated the two germline ends. CDR3 size: 15 residues. CDR3 in DNA: TGTGCCAGTACCCCGGTCGGGGGAAACACCGGGGAGCTGTTTTTT. This sequence encodes CASTPVGGNTGELFF.

The chain combines TRBV20-1 with TRBJ2-3; D call uncertain. This CDR3 is 13 amino acids long. The V gene lost 3 bases and the J gene lost 2 bases, with 9 bases spanning the gap. Per germline, CDR1 DFQATT and CDR2 SNEGSKA (reference sequence). In DNA form, the CDR3 reads TGCAGTGCTAGGCCCAGATACACAGATACGCAGTATTTT. It yields the protein CSARPRYTDTQYF.

This clonotype appeared a few times. J is TRBJ2-3 and V is TRBV4-1, with 9 bases identical to TRBD2. CDR3 length equals 13 residues. V shed 3 bases and J 5 bases; nucleotides not matched to a gene: 0. Germline lookup yields CDR1 MGHRA and CDR2 YSYEKL. The CDR3 here is CASSQTSGDTQYF. The CDR3 nucleotides are TGCGCCAGCAGCCAGACTAGCGGAGATACGCAGTATTTT.

The gene calls are TRBV19 and TRBJ2-3; maybe TRBD1 (6 bases). V was clipped by 8 bases and J by 3 bases, with 18 bases between them. The V gene's germline CDR1 is LNHDA and CDR2 SQIVND (reference sequence). The length of the CDR3 is 15 residues. DNA for the CDR3: TGTGCCAGTCGAGCACAGGGAATATTGACAGATACGCAGTATTTT. The encoded protein is CASRAQGILTDTQYF.

The chain links TRBV5-5 to TRBJ1-4; 8 nucleotides align to TRBD1. This CDR3 spans 14 amino acids. The germline V gene encodes CDR1 SGHKS and CDR2 YYEKEE (reference sequence). After removal of 4 bases from V and 7 bases from J, the junction contained 6 bases not matched to a gene. The CDR3 bases are TGTGCCAGCAGCCCGGACAGGGCAGGTGAAAAACTGTTTTTT. The encoded protein is CASSPDRAGEKLFF.

At least ten counts were recorded for this clonotype. J is TRBJ2-3 and V is TRBV12-3 or TRBV12-4; 7 bases match TRBD2. The CDR3 is made up of 15 amino acids. V lost 7 bases, J lost 1 base, and 8 bases stayed unmatched. The CDR3 reads CASTSGGGGTDTQYF. The CDR3 DNA is TGTGCCAGCACCTCTGGGGGGGGGGGCACAGATACGCAGTATTTT.

This clonotype was picked up a small number of times. This sequence joins TRBV7-6 and TRBJ2-7; perhaps TRBD2 as D (5 bases). The CDR3 is 13 amino acids. Germline V gene lookup returns CDR1 SGHVS and CDR2 FNYEAQ. The V gene lost 4 bases and the J gene lost 2 bases, with 9 bases spanning the gap. CDR3 in amino acids: CASSSGVTYEQYF. The CDR3 DNA is TGTGCCAGCAGCTCCGGGGTTACCTACGAGCAGTACTTC.

In nucleotides, the CDR3 is TGCGCCAGCAGCTATGCCGCGGCAGGTACCTACGAGCAGTACTTC. Protein product: CASSYAAAGTYEQYF. The V gene is TRBV4-1, the J gene TRBJ2-7, with no clear D. The germline V gene encodes CDR1 MGHRA and CDR2 YSYEKL. Between the trimmed V and J ends, which lost 5 bases and 2 bases, there was a span of 16 bases. The CDR3 spans 15 residues.

This clonotype was detected only a few times. V and J are TRBV6-1 and TRBJ1-1; D unclear. The CDR3 is 16 residues long. Looked up from germline, CDR1 is MNHNS and CDR2 is SASEGT. The V end lost 2 bases, the J end lost 2 bases, and 15 bases lay between the germline ends. The CDR3 DNA sequence: TGTGCCAGCAGTGAACGGTTGGGGAACAGAAACACTGAAGCTTTCTTT. Amino acids: CASSERLGNRNTEAFF.

The J gene is TRBJ2-7, the V gene TRBV11-2, with a weak D call TRBD2 (5 bases). The CDR3 runs to 16 residues. Germline lookup yields CDR1 SGHAT and CDR2 FQNNGV. V was clipped by 0 bases and J by 0 bases, with 12 bases between them. The CDR3 nucleotides are TGTGCCAGCAGCTTAGAGATGGGAGAAAACTCCTACGAGCAGTACTTC. Its translation is CASSLEMGENSYEQYF.

The chain combines TRBV6-1 with TRBJ1-5; D is uncertain. The V end was cut by 4 bases, the J end by 1 base, with 17 bases between. Germline lookup yields CDR1 MNHNS and CDR2 SASEGT. This CDR3 contains 17 residues. Here the CDR3 reads CASSVQILSPSNQPQHF. The CDR3 nucleotides read TGTGCCAGCAGTGTACAGATCTTGTCCCCGAGCAATCAGCCCCAGCATTTT.

This clonotype was recorded at least ten times. J is TRBJ2-7 and V is TRBV28, with unresolved D. This CDR3 is built from 14 residues. The V and J ends lost 4 bases and 1 base respectively, with 11 bases between them. The germline V gene encodes CDR1 MDHEN and CDR2 SYDVKM. The CDR3 DNA reads TGTGCCAGCAGTTCAAGGCTACAGTCCTACGAGCAGTACTTC. It encodes CASSSRLQSYEQYF.

Ten or more counts support this clonotype. The chain joins TRBV7-2 to TRBJ2-1; TRBD2 aligns across 12 bases. Germline-derived CDR1 and CDR2 are SGHTA and FQGNSA. V trimming: 4 bases; J trimming: 7 bases; junction bases outside the gene matches: 2. The length of the CDR3 is 14 residues. CDR3 nucleotide sequence: TGTGCCAGCAGCTGGCTAGCGGGGGGGAATGAGCAGTTCTTC. It encodes CASSWLAGGNEQFF.

This clonotype was detected a few times. The rearrangement joins TRBV28 to TRBJ1-2, with no clear D. The CDR3 runs 12 residues. Germline lookup yields CDR1 MDHEN and CDR2 SYDVKM. V was shortened by 4 bases and J by 8 bases, with 11 bases between the two germline ends. This chain's CDR3 is CASSSPWGGYTF. Written as DNA, the CDR3 is TGTGCCAGCAGTTCCCCGTGGGGAGGCTACACCTTC.